The rows below give T cell receptor beta chains drawn from one sample of a study of cytomegalovirus exposure and HLA in healthy donors. TCRdb's copy holds only in-frame clones and misses some; the assay was immunoSEQ multiplex PCR. Of roughly 200,000 clones in the sample, about 89% were seen once. Source material: PBMCs. These receptor sequences come from a woman in her late teens or twenties in good health and CMV-seronegative. Both conserved end residues are part of each CDR3. Each record gives: D gene, J gene, clone size, V gene, CDR3 protein, CDR3 DNA. D genes are given only for firm matches. Some rows have no size entry. The others give once, few or many, or a class for an expanded clone.

- | TRBJ2-7 | - | TRBV4-3 | CASSQGTTRSGYEQYF | TGCGCCAGCAGCCAAGGAACTACTAGAAGCGGCTACGAGCAGTACTTC
TRBD2 | TRBJ2-3 | - | TRBV9 | CASSVGTSGRTDTQYF | TGTGCCAGCAGCGTAGGGACTAGCGGGAGAACAGATACGCAGTATTTT
- | TRBJ2-2 | - | TRBV30 | CALDTEGELFF | TGTGCGCTAGATACCGAGGGGGAGCTGTTTTTT
- | TRBJ2-7 | - | TRBV7-7 | CASSPGTPPLYEQYF | TGTGCCAGCAGCCCTGGGACTCCCCCCCTCTACGAGCAGTACTTC
TRBD1 | TRBJ2-7 | - | TRBV15 | CATSRDRGPHYEQYF | TGTGCCACCAGCAGAGACAGGGGGCCTCACTACGAGCAGTACTTC
TRBD1 | TRBJ2-7 | - | TRBV10-3 | CAISETAPGQGYEQYF | TGTGCCATCAGTGAGACGGCTCCGGGACAGGGCTACGAGCAGTACTTC
- | TRBJ2-7 | - | TRBV6-5 | CASSYSMGPNTYEQYF | TGTGCCAGCAGTTACTCGATGGGGCCCAATACCTACGAGCAGTACTTC
- | TRBJ1-1 | - | TRBV6-5 | CASRSTGNTEAFF | TGTGCCAGCAGATCCACAGGGAACACTGAAGCTTTCTTT
- | TRBJ2-6 | - | TRBV5-6 | CASSLGGSGANVLTF | TGTGCCAGCAGCTTGGGCGGCTCTGGGGCCAACGTCCTGACTTTC
TRBD1 | TRBJ1-2 | once | TRBV6-5 | CASSYSGQGAGYTF | TGTGCCAGCAGTTACTCGGGACAGGGGGCCGGCTACACCTTC
TRBD2 | TRBJ2-3 | once | TRBV7-9 | CASSLFSGGFTDTQYF | TGTGCCAGCAGCTTATTTAGCGGGGGCTTCACAGATACGCAGTATTTT
- | TRBJ2-7 | once | TRBV30 | CAWTGTVGGYEQYF | TGTGCCTGGACTGGGACAGTGGGGGGCTACGAGCAGTACTTC
TRBD1 | TRBJ1-5 | - | TRBV6-5 | CASSYSGQGSNQPQHF | TGTGCCAGCAGTTACTCGGGACAGGGGTCCAATCAGCCCCAGCATTTT
- | TRBJ2-5 | - | TRBV6-5 | CASSLTGLRETQYF | TGTGCCAGCAGTCTTACAGGGCTTAGGGAGACCCAGTACTTC
- | TRBJ2-5 | - | TRBV7-9 | CASSSEVFQETQYF | TGTGCCAGCAGTTCAGAGGTATTCCAAGAGACCCAGTACTTC
- | TRBJ1-4 | once | TRBV7-2 | CASSSVRADEKLFF | TGTGCCAGCAGCTCTGTCAGGGCGGATGAAAAACTGTTTTTT
- | TRBJ2-7 | - | TRBV5-1 | CASSSGRSPYEQYF | TGCGCCAGCAGCTCCGGTCGGTCCCCCTACGAGCAGTACTTC
- | TRBJ2-1 | - | TRBV18 | CASTVGLLHNEQFF | TGTGCCAGCACCGTAGGACTCCTTCACAATGAGCAGTTCTTC
- | TRBJ2-5 | - | TRBV2 | CASSVQSETQYF | TGTGCCAGCAGTGTTCAGTCAGAGACCCAGTACTTC
TRBD1 | TRBJ1-3 | - | TRBV5-6 | CASARDREDSGNTIYF | TGTGCCAGCGCCAGGGACAGGGAAGACTCTGGAAACACCATATATTTT
TRBD2 | TRBJ2-5 | once | TRBV2 | CASTPRGILAGVRETQYF | TGTGCCAGCACTCCAAGAGGGATCCTAGCGGGAGTGAGGGAGACCCAGTACTTC
TRBD1 | TRBJ2-7 | - | TRBV7-9 | CASSSRTGWPYEQYF | TGTGCCAGCAGCTCCCGGACAGGGTGGCCCTACGAGCAGTACTTC
- | TRBJ1-1 | - | TRBV6-1 | CASRTGSWNTEAFF | TGTGCCAGCAGAACAGGGAGTTGGAACACTGAAGCTTTCTTT
TRBD1 | TRBJ1-1 | - | TRBV29-1 | CSVDPGGTEAFF | TGCAGCGTTGATCCAGGGGGGACTGAAGCTTTCTTT
TRBD2 | TRBJ2-7 | - | TRBV2 | CASSEARGSSYEQYF | TGTGCCAGCAGTGAAGCGCGGGGGAGCTCCTACGAGCAGTACTTC
- | TRBJ1-4 | few | TRBV6-6 | CASSASGSGGEKLFF | TGTGCCAGCAGTGCTAGCGGGTCGGGTGGGGAAAAACTGTTTTTT
- | TRBJ1-1 | once | TRBV4-3 | CASSQDGSRTEAFF | TGCGCCAGCAGCCAAGATGGCAGTCGCACTGAAGCTTTCTTT